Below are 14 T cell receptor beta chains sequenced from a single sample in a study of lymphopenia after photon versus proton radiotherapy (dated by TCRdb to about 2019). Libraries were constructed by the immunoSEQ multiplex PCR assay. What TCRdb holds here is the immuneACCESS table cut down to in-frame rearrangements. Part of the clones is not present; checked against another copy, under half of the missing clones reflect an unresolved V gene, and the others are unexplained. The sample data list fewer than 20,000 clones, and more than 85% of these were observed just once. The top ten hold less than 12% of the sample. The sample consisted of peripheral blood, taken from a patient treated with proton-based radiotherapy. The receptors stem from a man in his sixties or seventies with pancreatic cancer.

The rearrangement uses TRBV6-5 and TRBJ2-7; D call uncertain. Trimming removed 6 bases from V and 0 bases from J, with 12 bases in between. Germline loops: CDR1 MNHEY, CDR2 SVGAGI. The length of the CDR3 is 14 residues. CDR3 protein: CASRPALVSYEQYF. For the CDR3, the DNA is TGTGCCAGCAGGCCCGCTCTGGTCTCCTACGAGCAGTACTTC.

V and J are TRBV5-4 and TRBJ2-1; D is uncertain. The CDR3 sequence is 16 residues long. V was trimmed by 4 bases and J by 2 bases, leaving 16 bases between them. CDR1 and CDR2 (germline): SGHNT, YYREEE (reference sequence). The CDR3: CASSRPVGEAYNEQFF. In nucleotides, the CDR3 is TGTGCCAGCAGCCGCCCGGTCGGCGAAGCCTACAATGAGCAGTTCTTC.

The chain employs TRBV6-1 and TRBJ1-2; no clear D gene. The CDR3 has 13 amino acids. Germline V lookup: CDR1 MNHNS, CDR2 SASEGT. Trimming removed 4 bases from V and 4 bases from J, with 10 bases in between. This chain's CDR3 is CASSASARYGYTF. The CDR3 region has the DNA TGTGCCAGCAGTGCCTCAGCCCGCTATGGCTACACCTTC.

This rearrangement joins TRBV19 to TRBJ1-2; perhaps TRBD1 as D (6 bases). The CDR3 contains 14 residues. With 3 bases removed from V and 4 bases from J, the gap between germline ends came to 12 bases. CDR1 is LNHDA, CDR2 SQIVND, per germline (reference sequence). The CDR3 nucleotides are TGTGCCAGTAGTATGGACAGTGTTTCCTATGGCTACACCTTC. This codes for CASSMDSVSYGYTF.

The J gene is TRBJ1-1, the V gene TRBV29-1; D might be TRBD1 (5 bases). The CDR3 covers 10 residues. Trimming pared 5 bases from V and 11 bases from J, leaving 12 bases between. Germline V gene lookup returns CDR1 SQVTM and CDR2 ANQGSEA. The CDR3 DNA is TGCAGCGTTAGACAGTCGGCGGCTTTCTTT. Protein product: CSVRQSAAFF.

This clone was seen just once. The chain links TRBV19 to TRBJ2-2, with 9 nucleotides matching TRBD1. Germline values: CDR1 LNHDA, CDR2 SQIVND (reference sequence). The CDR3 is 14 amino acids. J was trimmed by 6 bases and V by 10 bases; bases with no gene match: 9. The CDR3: CAIKRDRESGELFF. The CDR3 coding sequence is TGTGCCATTAAGCGGGACAGGGAGTCCGGGGAGCTGTTTTTT.

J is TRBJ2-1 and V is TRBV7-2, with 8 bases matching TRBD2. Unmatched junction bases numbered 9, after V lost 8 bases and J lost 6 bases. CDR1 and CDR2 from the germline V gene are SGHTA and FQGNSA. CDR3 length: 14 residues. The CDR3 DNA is TGTGCCAGCCTTCGGGGGGGGTCCCCCAATGAGCAGTTCTTC. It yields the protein CASLRGGSPNEQFF.

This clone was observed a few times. The CDR3 DNA follows: TGTGCCAGCAGCCAAGATCTCAATAGGGGTCCAGCCCTCTATGGCTACACCTTC. Its translation: CASSQDLNRGPALYGYTF. The rearrangement links TRBV4-2 to TRBJ1-2, with a weak D call TRBD1 (5 bases). The V end was cut by 0 bases, the J end by 4 bases, with 21 bases between. Germline loops: CDR1 LGHNA, CDR2 YNFKEQ. The length of the CDR3 is 18 residues.

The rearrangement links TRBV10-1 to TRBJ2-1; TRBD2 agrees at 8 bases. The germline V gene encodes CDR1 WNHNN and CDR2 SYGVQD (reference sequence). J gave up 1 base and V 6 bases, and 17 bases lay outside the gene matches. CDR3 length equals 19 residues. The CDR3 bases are TGCGCCAGCAGCCGTACCCCTCCGGGACTAGGAGGGTCCTACAATGAGCAGTTCTTC. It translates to CASSRTPPGLGGSYNEQFF.

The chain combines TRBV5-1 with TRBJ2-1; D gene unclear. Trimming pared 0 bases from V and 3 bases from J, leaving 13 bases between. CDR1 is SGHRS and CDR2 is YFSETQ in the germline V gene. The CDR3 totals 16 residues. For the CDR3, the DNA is TGCGCCAGCAGCTTGGGGGGAAATGTCCTCTACAATGAGCAGTTCTTC. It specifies CASSLGGNVLYNEQFF. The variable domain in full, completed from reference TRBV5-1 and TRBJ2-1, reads KAGVTQTPRYLIKTRGQQVTLSCSPISGHRSVSWYQQTPGQGLQFLFEYFSETQRNKGNFPGRFSGRQFSNSRSEMNVSTLELGDSALYLCASSLGGNVLYNEQFFGPGTRLTVL.

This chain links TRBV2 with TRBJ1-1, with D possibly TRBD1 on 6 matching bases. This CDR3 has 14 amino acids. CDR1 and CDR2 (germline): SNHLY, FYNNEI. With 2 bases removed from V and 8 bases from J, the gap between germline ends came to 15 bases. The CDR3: CASSEWTAGGEAFF. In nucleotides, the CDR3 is TGTGCCAGCAGTGAATGGACAGCCGGAGGAGAAGCTTTCTTT.

CDR3 amino acids: CAWTKIYSTDTQYF. CDR3 coding DNA: TGTGCCTGGACGAAGATCTACAGCACAGATACGCAGTATTTT. The J gene is TRBJ2-3, the V gene TRBV30, with D hard to call. Germline loops: CDR1 GTSNPN, CDR2 SVGIG (reference sequence). This CDR3 comprises 14 residues. The germline V and J ends were trimmed by 4 bases and 0 bases, with 11 bases remaining between them. The whole variable domain, remainder taken from reference TRBV30 and TRBJ2-3, is SQTIHQWPATLVQPVGSPLSLECTVEGTSNPNLYWYRQAAGRGLQLLFYSVGIGQISSEVPQNLSASRPQDRQFILSSKKLLLSDSGFYLCAWTKIYSTDTQYFGPGTRLTVL.

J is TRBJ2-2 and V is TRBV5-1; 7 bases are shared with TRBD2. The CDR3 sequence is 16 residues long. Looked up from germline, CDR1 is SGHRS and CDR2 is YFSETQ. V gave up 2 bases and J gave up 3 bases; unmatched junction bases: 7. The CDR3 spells CASSLRGRADTGELFF. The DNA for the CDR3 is TGCGCCAGCAGCTTACGAGGGAGGGCCGACACCGGGGAGCTGTTTTTT.

This CDR3 is CASSARDSLYEQYF. CDR3 nucleotides: TGTGCCAGCAGCGCCCGGGACAGCCTTTACGAGCAGTACTTC. The chain is built from TRBV9 and TRBJ2-7; 7 bases match TRBD1. This CDR3 is 14 amino acids long. CDR1 SGDLS and CDR2 YYNGEE come from the germline V gene. V dropped 3 bases and J dropped 4; count of bases not matched to a gene: 7.